This T cell receptor beta chain emerged from a study of T cell repertoires in cytomegalovirus infection. Study-level results: Carriers of CMV and the relevant HLA type were discriminated by public TCR beta frequency.

The CDR3 is 14 amino acids. Trimming took 2 bases from V and 10 from J, leaving 18 bases between them. Germline-derived CDR1 and CDR2 are SGHDN and FVKESK. TCRdb re-analysed the reads in MiXCR, keeping a single row per CDR3 protein. The profile shows roughly 640,000 distinct CDR3 sequences, approximately 24% of them singletons. The sample holds a few counts of this clonotype. Antigen specificity is unknown. The sequence derives from a human donor in good health (CMV status not recorded). Some clones in this sample may be carry-over from other donors' samples. The chain combines TRBV14 with TRBJ2-7; D ambiguous. The sequencing input was CD8+ T cells from PBMCs. Here the CDR3 reads CASSQILRDSEQYF. The DNA for the CDR3 is TGTGCCAGCAGCCAAATTCTGAGAGACTCCGAACAGTACTTC.